These T cell receptor beta chains were read from a single sample in a study of shared clonotypes between healthy human individuals. The repertoire was sequenced with immunoSEQ multiplex PCR; TCRdb's copy has only in-frame clones and lacks some. The sample records about 2.4 million clones, 85% to 95% being singletons. What was sequenced was naive CD4+ T cells sorted from blood. These receptors all come from a man younger than 30 in good health. The conserved cysteine and the conserved F or W are not part of the CDR3 here. The order of the fields is J gene, V gene, CDR3 protein.

>TRBJ2-7|TRBV5-1
ASSSTGTGDKY
>TRBJ1-3|TRBV30
AWSVGAVDTIY
>TRBJ2-7|TRBV4-1
ASSQALFRGSTYEQY
>TRBJ2-1|TRBV18
ASSPPRESPYNEQF
>TRBJ2-7|TRBV7-2
ASRTEAGAYEQY
>TRBJ2-5|TRBV6-5
ASSYSGGGPQY
>TRBJ2-7|TRBV19
ASSPRRWGTYEQY
>TRBJ1-1|TRBV7-8
ASSLVSGVNTEAF
>TRBJ2-7|TRBV5-1
ASSLVFGEQY
>TRBJ1-5|TRBV27
ASSTWTVLSNQPQH
>TRBJ2-1|TRBV6-1
ASSGQGQWYNEQF
>TRBJ1-1|TRBV5-1
ASSLTGRNTEAF
>TRBJ2-7|TRBV27
ASSSGTGEYEQY
>TRBJ1-2|TRBV6-5
ASSYSIQGGNGYT
>TRBJ1-6|TRBV6-5
ASSSQGRGNSPLH
>TRBJ2-7|TRBV30
AWSDRLGYEQY
>TRBJ2-2|TRBV5-1
ASSPEWGHTGELF
>TRBJ1-5|TRBV30
AWSAGSNQPQH
>TRBJ1-3|TRBV2
ASSEADIPTGDTIY
>TRBJ2-1|TRBV2
ASSLEAYNEQF
>TRBJ1-4|TRBV7-2
ASSSPGVTNEKLF
>TRBJ2-5|TRBV5-4
ASSTGQGAWETQY
>TRBJ1-3|TRBV6-1
ASSGRAGISGNTIY
>TRBJ2-7|TRBV28
ASSPGTAGSYEQY
>TRBJ1-6|TRBV25-1
ASSLSAGPSPLH
>TRBJ1-1|TRBV4-3
ASSSGLTAMNTEAF
>TRBJ1-3|TRBV5-4
ASSLNRGLSGNTIY
>TRBJ2-1|TRBV9
ASSIRGRDGNEQF
>TRBJ1-1|TRBV5-4
ASSLGTENTEAF
>TRBJ2-7|TRBV28
ASSLVRSEQY
>TRBJ1-1|TRBV29-1
SVLPDRILNTEAF
>TRBJ2-7|TRBV10-3
AIAKGTGEYEQY
>TRBJ2-7|TRBV27
ATLGQGGTEQY